This TCR delta chain was retrieved from a study of gamma-delta chains in newborns, infants, children. About the study: Microbial exposure reportedly drives polyclonal innate γδ T cell expansion after birth.

With CATT, TCRdb re-called clones from the reads. The profile covers around 4,100 delta-chain clones, with 44% appearing a single time and 8% to 9.5% taken by the ten largest. Sequenced material: blood, taken at week 6. The receptor's source is a child who was a newborn, infant or young child, either healthy, febrile or measles-vaccinated (not recorded which).

The DNA for the CDR3 is TGTGCCTGTGACCTTACTGGGGGATCTAGCTCCTGGGACACCCGACAGATGTTTTTC. Residues: CACDLTGGSSSWDTRQMFF. The chain joins TRDV2 to TRDJ3; 10 nucleotides agree with TRDD3. Germline assignment: CDR1 GEAIGNYY and CDR2 EKD. The CDR3 spans 19 residues. V dropped 3 bases and J dropped 0; count of bases not matched to a gene: 7.